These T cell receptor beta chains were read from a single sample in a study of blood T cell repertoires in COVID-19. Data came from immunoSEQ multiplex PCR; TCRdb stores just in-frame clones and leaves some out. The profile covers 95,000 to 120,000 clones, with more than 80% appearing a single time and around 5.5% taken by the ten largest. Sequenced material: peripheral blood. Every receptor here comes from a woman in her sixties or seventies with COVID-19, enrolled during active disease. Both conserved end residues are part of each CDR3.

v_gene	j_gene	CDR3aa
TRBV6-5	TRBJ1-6	CASSQARGPPLHF
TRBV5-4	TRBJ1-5	CASSLGGQPNQPQHF
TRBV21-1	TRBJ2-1	CASSKVRGGSYNEQFF
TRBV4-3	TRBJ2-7	CASSLDSGSSYEQYF
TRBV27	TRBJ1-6	CASSLSEAAPLHF
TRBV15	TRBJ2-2	CATSRSDRSNTGELFF
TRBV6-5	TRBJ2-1	CASSSGGGINNEQFF
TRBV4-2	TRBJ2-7	CASSRDGRGASSYEQYF
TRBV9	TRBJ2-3	CASSVLAGNTDTQYF
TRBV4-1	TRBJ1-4	CASSQGRPGQYGVNEKLFF
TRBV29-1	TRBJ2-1	CSVSSQEGNEQFF
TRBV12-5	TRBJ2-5	CARGWGGTGGQQETQYF
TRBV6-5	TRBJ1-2	CASSPEQGGAYGYTF
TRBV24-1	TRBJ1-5	CATSDPATGSLGNQPQHF
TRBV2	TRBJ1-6	CASLQGWDSPLHF
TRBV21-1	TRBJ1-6	CASSPRGPLHF
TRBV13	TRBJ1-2	CASSPIPGQGNYGYTF
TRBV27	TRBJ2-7	CASSLPDRIPYEQYF
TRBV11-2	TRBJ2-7	CASSRSQDSGYEQYF
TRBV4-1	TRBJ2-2	CASSQEDRVGTGELFF
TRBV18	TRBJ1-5	CASSHTGTDSNQPQHF
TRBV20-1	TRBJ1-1	CSARDRGLAFF
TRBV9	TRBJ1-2	CASSVWQGAHGYTF
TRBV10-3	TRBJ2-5	CAISDSTRTQETQYF
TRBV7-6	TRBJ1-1	CASSSSSQGGNTEAFF
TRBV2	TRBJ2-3	CASSEARLAGSTDTQYF
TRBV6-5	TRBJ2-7	CASRPQGYEQYF
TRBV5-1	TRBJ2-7	CASRWTEDSYEQYF
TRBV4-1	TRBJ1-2	CASSQRQGLENYGYTF
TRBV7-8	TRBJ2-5	CASSLQTSGGWETQYF
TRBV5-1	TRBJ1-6	CASSLGQGVLSPLHF
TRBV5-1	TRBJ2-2	CASSPTTSLNTGELFF
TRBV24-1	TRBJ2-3	CATSEGAKAQYF
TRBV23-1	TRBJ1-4	CATSGRQGASFNEKLFF
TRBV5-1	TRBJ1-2	CASSLGQGGYGYTF
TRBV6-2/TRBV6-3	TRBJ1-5	CASSYPGQGGQPQHF
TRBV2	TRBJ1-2	CASNGGASGYTF
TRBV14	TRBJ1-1	CASSHWGRENTEAFF
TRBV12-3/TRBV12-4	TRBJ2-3	CASLRGKGDTQYF
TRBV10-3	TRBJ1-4	CAISVETGGIEKLFF
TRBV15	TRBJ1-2	CATSRKGFGGYGYTF
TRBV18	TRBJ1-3	CASSAGTGLNTIYF
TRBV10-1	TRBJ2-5	CASSESVLAGEETQYF
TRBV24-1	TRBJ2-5	CATSDPSAAGETQYF
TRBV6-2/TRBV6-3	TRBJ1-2	CASSDGQGYGYTF
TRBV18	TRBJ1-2	CASSEQDNYGYTF
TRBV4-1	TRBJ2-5	CASSQVGAKKETQYF
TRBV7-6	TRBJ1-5	CASSQGGQYSNQPQHF
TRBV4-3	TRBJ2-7	CASSQAGGRRGREQYF
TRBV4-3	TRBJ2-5	CASSQVGDRAGETQYF
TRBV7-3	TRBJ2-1	CASSLIGGGAPYNEQFF